Sequencing of this T cell receptor beta chain was carried out in a study of blood T cells in healthy people across ages. Primers used in a second PCR of roughly 7 to 12 cycles were a sample-barcoded 5' primer and a J-beta primer mix. Using its own MiXCR run on the 5' RACE reads, TCRdb lists one record per CDR3 protein. The table includes approximately 810,000 distinct CDR3 sequences, under 35% detected once. This clonotype was detected only a few times. The V gene lost 5 bases and the J gene lost 0 bases, with 10 bases spanning the gap. CDR3 size: 13 residues. CDR1 DFQATT and CDR2 SNEGSKA come from the germline V gene (reference sequence). The study recruited healthy Caucasian donors from Russia who were aged about 6 to 95.

The specimen was blood. This chain uses TRBV20-1 with TRBJ1-1; D is unresolved. The receptor's source is a woman aged 80 or over in good health. CDR3 region: CSALIGMNTEAFF. The DNA of the CDR3 is TGCAGTGCTCTGATAGGGATGAACACTGAAGCTTTCTTT.